This TCR beta chain derives from a study of shared T cell receptors in the human thymus. Generated by immunoSEQ multiplex PCR, the TCRdb table keeps only in-frame clones and is missing some. Here the sample spans hundreds of thousands of clones, 85% to 90% being singletons. V shed 4 bases and J shed 0 bases, with 17 bases lying between them. Germline V gene lookup returns CDR1 MNHEY and CDR2 SMNVEV (reference sequence). The CDR3 length is 17 residues. The same data also contributed to another study, on human thymus T cells. As that study records: Infants, healthy and Finnish, who were having corrective surgery for congenital heart defects served as donors. Resections were taken during corrective heart surgery, and the thymus tissue came from these. Thymic as well as blood repertoires seemed to favor certain V and J genes unevenly. Related research examined unrelated individuals and reported that their thymic repertoires overlapped highly.

What was sequenced was thymocytes. The sequence was obtained from a boy under two years old with a congenital heart defect. V gene TRBV27 combines with J gene TRBJ2-3, with a tentative D call TRBD1 (6 bases). The CDR3 protein is CASSWTAETPSTDTQYF. The CDR3 bases are TGTGCCAGCAGTTGGACAGCGGAGACCCCTAGCACAGATACGCAGTATTTT.